This passage covers 21 T cell receptor beta chains from one sample sequenced in a study of shared clonotypes between healthy human individuals. Assay used: immunoSEQ multiplex PCR; TCRdb lists only in-frame clones, some missing. Found here are 2 million to 2.5 million clones, around 95% of them singletons; the top ten hold approximately 0.13%. The sequenced sample consisted of naive CD4+ T cells sorted from blood. Subset in this sample: CD45RA+ positively selected. Source of these receptors: a man in his late teens or twenties in good health.

The chain combines TRBV7-2 with TRBJ1-2; 9 nucleotides line up with TRBD1. Germline loops: CDR1 SGHTA, CDR2 FQGNSA. CDR3 size: 15 residues. V shed 0 bases and J 5 bases; nucleotides not matched to a gene: 4. This chain's CDR3 is CASSLALGQGYGYTF. DNA for the CDR3: TGTGCCAGCAGCTTAGCCCTAGGACAGGGGTATGGCTACACCTTC.

The J gene is TRBJ2-5, the V gene TRBV10-3; 9 nucleotides align to TRBD2. CDR1 and CDR2 from the germline V gene are ENHRY and SYGVKD. The CDR3 is made up of 14 amino acids. The ends lost 4 bases at V and 2 bases at J; junction bases unmatched: 2. The CDR3 loop is CAISASGAQETQYF. In nucleotides, the CDR3 is TGTGCCATCAGTGCTAGCGGGGCACAAGAGACCCAGTACTTC.

V and J are TRBV6-5 and TRBJ2-1, with TRBD2 matching 8 bases. CDR1 MNHEY and CDR2 SVGAGI come from the germline V gene. With V trimmed by 2 bases and J by 8 bases, 5 bases remained unmatched. The CDR3 extends over 14 amino acids. The CDR3 here is CASSYRLAGYEQFF. In nucleotides, the CDR3 is TGTGCCAGCAGTTACAGGCTAGCGGGCTATGAGCAGTTCTTC.

The V call is TRBV5-1, the J call TRBJ1-4, with D hard to call. The V end was cut by 0 bases, the J end by 8 bases, with 14 bases between. This CDR3 spans 15 amino acids. Germline V gene data show CDR1 as SGHRS and CDR2 as YFSETQ. The DNA for the CDR3 is TGCGCCAGCAGCTTGGAGGGCAGCCTAGCCGAAAAACTGTTTTTT. Its protein product is CASSLEGSLAEKLFF.

This clone has just one count. The CDR3 nucleotides are TGTGCCACGGCGGGGCGGGCCACCTACGAGCAGTACTTC. Protein: CATAGRATYEQYF. The rearrangement uses TRBV6-6 and TRBJ2-7, with a tentative D call TRBD2 (6 bases). In germline, CDR1 is MNHNY, CDR2 SVGAGI (reference sequence). The V end was cut by 10 bases, the J end by 2 bases, with 15 bases between. The CDR3 contains 13 residues.

CDR3 sequence (DNA): TGTGCCTGGCAAGAGACTAATTCACCCCTCCACTTT. This translates into CAWQETNSPLHF. The chain employs TRBV30 and TRBJ1-6, with D unclear. Trimming stripped 5 bases from V and 6 bases from J, with 8 bases between. The CDR3 consists of 12 residues. Germline V gene data show CDR1 as GTSNPN and CDR2 as SVGIG (reference sequence). Full variable domain (rest looked up from reference TRBV30 and TRBJ1-6): SQTIHQWPATLVQPVGSPLSLECTVEGTSNPNLYWYRQAAGRGLQLLFYSVGIGQISSEVPQNLSASRPQDRQFILSSKKLLLSDSGFYLCAWQETNSPLHFGNGTRLTVT.

This clone showed up just a few times. The genes are TRBV7-9 and TRBJ2-2; D not resolved. Trimming stripped 2 bases from V and 5 bases from J, with 9 bases between. CDR1 is SEHNR and CDR2 is FQNEAQ in the germline V gene (reference sequence). The CDR3 sequence is 14 residues long. In DNA form, the CDR3 reads TGTGCCAGCAGCTTACGGGTGGAGACCGGGGAGCTGTTTTTT. Amino acids: CASSLRVETGELFF.

This clone occurred once. The chain couples TRBV5-1 to TRBJ2-3; no reliable D call. The CDR3 length is 13 residues. The ends were cut back, 6 bases at V and 2 bases at J, with 10 bases in the middle. Germline V CDR1 and CDR2: SGHRS, YFSETQ. This CDR3 is CASTLEYTDTQYF. DNA for the CDR3: TGCGCCAGCACCCTGGAATACACAGATACGCAGTATTTT.

The chain links TRBV7-2 to TRBJ2-5; 9 bases are shared with TRBD1. Germline CDR1 reads SGHTA; CDR2 reads FQGNSA. The V and J ends lost 3 bases and 4 bases, in that order; junction bases with no gene match: 3. This CDR3 has 14 residues. The CDR3 nucleotides are TGTGCCAGCAGCTTGGGGGACAGGGCAGAGACCCAGTACTTC. Encoded protein: CASSLGDRAETQYF.

The chain is built from TRBV10-3 and TRBJ2-1; D call uncertain. The CDR3 totals 12 residues. Germline lookup yields CDR1 ENHRY and CDR2 SYGVKD. Trimming stripped 0 bases from V and 11 bases from J, with 8 bases between. CDR3 sequence: CAISESPIKQFF. CDR3 in DNA: TGTGCCATCAGTGAGTCACCGATTAAGCAGTTCTTC.

The rearrangement joins TRBV10-3 to TRBJ2-7; a possible D gene is TRBD1 (6 bases). Trimming took off 7 bases at V and 2 bases at J, with 12 bases between the two ends. CDR3 size: 13 residues. Germline loops: CDR1 ENHRY, CDR2 SYGVKD. This CDR3 reads CAIKGTQPYEQYF. The DNA of the CDR3 is TGTGCCATCAAGGGGACACAACCCTACGAGCAGTACTTC.

A single count supports this clone. The J gene is TRBJ2-7, the V gene TRBV7-9, with a tentative D call TRBD1 (5 bases). Germline CDR1 SEHNR, CDR2 FQNEAQ (reference sequence). V lost 0 bases to trimming and J lost 2 bases, with 17 bases between them. This CDR3 has 17 amino acids. The CDR3 region has the DNA TGTGCCAGCAGCTTAGCGCGACAGTTTGCCACCCCCTACGAGCAGTACTTC. The encoded protein is CASSLARQFATPYEQYF. The whole variable domain, filled in from reference TRBV7-9 and TRBJ2-7, reads DTGVSQNPRHKITKRGQNVTFRCDPISEHNRLYWYRQTLGQGPEFLTYFQNEAQLEKSRLLSDRFSAERPKGSFSTLEIQRTEQGDSAMYLCASSLARQFATPYEQYFGPGTRLTVT.

This clone was observed once. This chain links TRBV6-1 with TRBJ1-1, with 7 bases lining up with TRBD1. After removal of 6 bases from V and 5 bases from J, the junction contained 3 bases not matched to a gene. This CDR3 region has 12 residues. Germline lookup yields CDR1 MNHNS and CDR2 SASEGT. The CDR3 nucleotides are TGTGCCAGCAGGACAGGGTATACTGAAGCTTTCTTT. It specifies CASRTGYTEAFF.

This chain uses TRBV18 with TRBJ2-5; D is possibly TRBD2 (6 bases). Germline V CDR1 and CDR2: KGHSH, LQKENI. The CDR3 has 14 residues. Between the trimmed V and J ends, which lost 5 bases and 2 bases, there was a span of 12 bases. CDR3 sequence reads: CASSDSGAQETQYF. In DNA form, the CDR3 reads TGTGCCAGCTCAGATAGCGGAGCTCAAGAGACCCAGTACTTC.

As DNA, the CDR3 is TGTGCCAGCAGCCTAACAGGACACGAAAACATTCAGTACTTC. Translating gives CASSLTGHENIQYF. The chain joins TRBV7-8 to TRBJ2-4; possibly TRBD1 for D (5 bases). Trimming removed 5 bases from V and 5 bases from J, with 13 bases in between. In germline, CDR1 is SGHVS, CDR2 FQNEAQ. The CDR3 has 14 amino acids.

The chain uses TRBV11-2 and TRBJ2-7; no clear D. CDR1 is SGHAT and CDR2 is FQNNGV in the germline V gene. Trimming took 1 base from V and 3 from J, leaving 7 bases between them. The CDR3 has 13 amino acids. Here the CDR3 reads CASSLGVNYEQYF. CDR3 DNA sequence: TGTGCCAGCAGCTTAGGGGTAAACTACGAGCAGTACTTC.

The V and J genes are TRBV19 and TRBJ1-5; D possibly corresponds to TRBD1 (5 bases). The CDR3 spans 13 residues. CDR1 LNHDA and CDR2 SQIVND come from the germline V gene (reference sequence). V lost 6 bases and J 5 bases, leaving 11 bases between the germline ends. CDR3 in DNA: TGTGCCAGTAGGCTTTGGGGGGATCAGCCCCAGCATTTT. Its translation: CASRLWGDQPQHF.

This chain connects TRBV5-1 to TRBJ1-1; D is ambiguous. Germline CDR1 SGHRS, CDR2 YFSETQ. V gave up 6 bases and J gave up 1 base, with 16 bases separating them. This CDR3 is 15 amino acids long. The CDR3 loop reads CASTPAGWENTEAFF. DNA of the CDR3: TGCGCCAGCACCCCGGCGGGGTGGGAGAACACTGAAGCTTTCTTT.

The chain recombines TRBV6-1 with TRBJ1-3; D unclear. The germline V and J ends were trimmed by 2 bases and 0 bases, with 14 bases remaining between them. The CDR3 is made up of 17 amino acids. Germline values: CDR1 MNHNS, CDR2 SASEGT. CDR3 protein: CASSETGKHLSGNTIYF. DNA for the CDR3: TGTGCCAGCAGTGAAACTGGAAAACATCTCTCTGGAAACACCATATATTTT.

The chain combines TRBV30 with TRBJ2-1, with TRBD1 matching 8 bases. Germline V CDR1 and CDR2: GTSNPN, SVGIG (reference sequence). This CDR3 region has 14 residues. The junction had 11 bases not matched to a gene; V was cut back by 5 bases and J by 8 bases. CDR3: CAWAQGAGGYEQFF. The CDR3 DNA sequence: TGTGCCTGGGCCCAGGGGGCAGGGGGCTATGAGCAGTTCTTC.

This CDR3 is CASSEAVGSYQPQHF. The DNA for the CDR3 is TGTGCCAGCAGTGAAGCTGTGGGGTCTTACCAGCCCCAGCATTTT. The chain couples TRBV6-1 to TRBJ1-5; D not resolved. The CDR3 extends over 15 amino acids. Germline V gene sequence: CDR1 MNHNS, CDR2 SASEGT. With 0 bases removed from V and 7 bases from J, the gap between germline ends came to 13 bases.